This TCR beta chain was observed in a study of blood T cell repertoires in COVID-19. Study-level information: Sources were T cells, B-cell-depleted T cells, or PBMCs; the material itself was cDNA or gDNA.

Original analysis: Counts of nucleated cells, estimated from reference gene primer amplification, were obtained. Profiling relied on immunoSEQ multiplex PCR, and the TCRdb table lists in-frame clones only, not all of them. The V and J calls and clone size come from that table; D and trimming were worked out from the DNA. Altogether approximately 160,000 clones are present, over 70% being singletons, with the ten largest covering 2.5% to 3%. The V gene's germline CDR1 is SGHTA and CDR2 FQGNSA. CDR3 size: 15 residues. V gave up 5 bases and J gave up 3 bases; unmatched junction bases: 7. This clone was detected only once.

This clonotype was sampled from a woman aged 55-69 years with acute or convalescent COVID-19. The material sequenced was peripheral blood. The J gene is TRBJ2-1, the V gene TRBV7-2; TRBD1 matches at 7 bases. The CDR3 region is CASSLGAGGYNEQFF. The CDR3 nucleotides read TGTGCCAGCAGCCTCGGTGCAGGGGGCTACAATGAGCAGTTCTTC.